The rows below give T cell receptor beta chains drawn from one sample of a study of tissue T cells after allogeneic stem cell transplantation. TCRdb keeps only in-frame clones here, not all; method: immunoSEQ multiplex PCR. The data contain about 4,000 clones, roughly 78% of them singletons. The sequencing used esophageal tissue, collected at autopsy. These receptors all come from a male patient of 60 years or more with steroid-refractory graft-versus-host disease after an allogeneic stem cell transplant. Some T cells may be the graft donor's. Each CDR3 is given without its conserved first and last residue.

v_call,j_call,cdr3_aa
TRBV6-5,TRBJ1-2,ASSATGRRLSGYT
TRBV15,TRBJ1-2,ATSRDLYVGPNYGYT
TRBV5-4,TRBJ2-2,ASSLGDIRNTGELF
TRBV6-2/TRBV6-3,TRBJ2-3,ASSSANTQY
TRBV6-5,TRBJ2-2,ASRPGGYTGELF
TRBV30,TRBJ2-1,AWSGQGAIEQF
TRBV13,TRBJ2-5,ASSLGQGETQY
TRBV7-9,TRBJ1-2,ASSSAQTGAYGYT
TRBV15,TRBJ1-1,ATSRGINTEAF
TRBV6-5,TRBJ2-7,ASSSPGVTDYEQY
TRBV18,TRBJ1-2,ASSRDEHGYT
TRBV6-5,TRBJ1-1,ASSYSVFVEATEAF
TRBV6-5,TRBJ1-5,ASSSQLPGQEV
TRBV10-3,TRBJ1-1,AISEWAGENTEAF
TRBV19,TRBJ2-4,ASSVSGTGRFAQY
TRBV12-3/TRBV12-4,TRBJ1-3,ASTHGNTIY
TRBV28,TRBJ2-3,ASTLGPPGTDTQY
TRBV5-6,TRBJ2-1,ASSLVVSGGHNEQF
TRBV9,TRBJ2-5,ASSMGAAGGETQY
TRBV6-5,TRBJ1-1,ASSWGNPDTEAF
TRBV2,TRBJ1-1,ASSAEGATEAF
TRBV2,TRBJ2-7,ASGQGGYEQY
TRBV15,TRBJ1-3,ATSPGRNSGNTIY
TRBV5-1,TRBJ1-2,ASSLEPGDYGYT
TRBV9,TRBJ2-3,ASSPRGRPSTDTQY
TRBV27,TRBJ1-2,ASSLKKGGDYGYT